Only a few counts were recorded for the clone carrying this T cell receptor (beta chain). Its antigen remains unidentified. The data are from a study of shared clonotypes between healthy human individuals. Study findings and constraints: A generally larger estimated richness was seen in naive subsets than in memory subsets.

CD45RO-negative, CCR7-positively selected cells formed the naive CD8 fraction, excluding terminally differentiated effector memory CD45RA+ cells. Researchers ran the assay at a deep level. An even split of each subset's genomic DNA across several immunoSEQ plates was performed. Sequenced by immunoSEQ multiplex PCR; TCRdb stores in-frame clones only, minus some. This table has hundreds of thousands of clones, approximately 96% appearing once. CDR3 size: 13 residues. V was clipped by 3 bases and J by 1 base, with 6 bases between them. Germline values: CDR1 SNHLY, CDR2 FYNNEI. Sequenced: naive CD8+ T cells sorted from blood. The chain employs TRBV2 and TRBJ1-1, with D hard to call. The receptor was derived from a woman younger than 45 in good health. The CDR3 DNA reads TGTGCCAGCAGTGAGTGGGAGAACACTGAAGCTTTCTTT. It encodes CASSEWENTEAFF.